The 7 T cell receptor beta chains in this list originate from one sample, sequenced in a study of cytomegalovirus exposure and HLA in healthy donors. Both 60 Vbeta primers and 13 Jbeta primers went into the PCR. Clones were read by immunoSEQ multiplex PCR, and TCRdb kept only the in-frame ones, dropping some. The data show roughly 100,000 clones, around 72% seen once. The sequencing sample was made of PBMCs. The receptors here all came from a man aged 35-49 years in good health and CMV-seronegative.

This chain links TRBV5-1 with TRBJ1-1, with 9 bases lining up with TRBD1. Germline CDR1 SGHRS, CDR2 YFSETQ. J gave up 0 bases and V 3 bases, and 0 bases lay outside the gene matches. This CDR3 region has 14 residues. This chain's CDR3 is CASSWDRVNTEAFF. The CDR3 DNA sequence: TGCGCCAGCAGCTGGGACAGGGTGAACACTGAAGCTTTCTTT.

The V and J genes are TRBV11-2 and TRBJ2-3, with 13 bases aligning to TRBD2. The CDR3 sequence is 18 residues long. CDR1 is SGHAT, CDR2 FQNNGV, per germline. Trimming at V came to 5 bases and at J to 0 bases, leaving 8 bases not matched to a gene. The CDR3 DNA reads as TGTGCCAGCAGCCTTGGACTAGCGGGGGACCATAGCACAGATACGCAGTATTTT. It is translated as CASSLGLAGDHSTDTQYF. Full variable domain (rest looked up from reference TRBV11-2 and TRBJ2-3): EAGVAQSPRYKIIEKRQSVAFWCNPISGHATLYWYQQILGQGPKLLIQFQNNGVVDDSQLPKDRFSAERLKGVDSTLKIQPAKLEDSAVYLCASSLGLAGDHSTDTQYFGPGTRLTVL.

This clone was seen only once. This chain joins TRBV19 and TRBJ2-5, with 11 nucleotides matching TRBD1. Germline V CDR1 and CDR2: LNHDA, SQIVND (reference sequence). The CDR3 loop spans 17 amino acids. Trimming took 4 bases from V and 5 from J; bases not matched to a gene: 12. This CDR3 is CASSTLRDRGAGETQYF. In nucleotides, the CDR3 is TGTGCCAGTAGTACCCTCCGGGACAGGGGGGCCGGGGAGACCCAGTACTTC.

V gene TRBV5-1 combines with J gene TRBJ1-6; TRBD1 matches at 11 bases. The CDR3 consists of 15 residues. The germline gives CDR1 SGHRS, CDR2 YFSETQ. Germline trimming cut 4 bases from V and 10 bases from J; bases unmatched to any gene: 7. CDR3: CASSEPGQGVSPLHF. Here the CDR3 DNA reads TGCGCCAGCAGCGAACCGGGACAGGGGGTCTCACCCCTCCACTTT.

The chain couples TRBV25-1 to TRBJ2-3, with a weak D call TRBD2 (7 bases). There are 13 residues in the CDR3. Germline CDR1 reads MGHDK; CDR2 reads SYGVNS. V shed 8 bases and J shed 1 base, with 10 bases lying between them. This CDR3 is CASGGAGTDTQYF. For the CDR3, the DNA is TGTGCCAGCGGGGGGGCAGGCACAGATACGCAGTATTTT.

The chain employs TRBV2 and TRBJ2-2; perhaps TRBD1 as D (8 bases). V shed 4 bases and J shed 3 bases, with 12 bases lying between them. Germline CDR1 and CDR2: SNHLY and FYNNEI. The CDR3 has 15 residues. This CDR3 is CASSVQGGDTGELFF. The DNA of the CDR3 is TGTGCCAGCAGTGTACAGGGGGGGGACACCGGGGAGCTGTTTTTT.

This chain connects TRBV4-1 to TRBJ2-5; tentatively, D is TRBD2 (7 bases). Trimming pared 0 bases from V and 9 bases from J, leaving 17 bases between. Germline CDR1 and CDR2: MGHRA and YSYEKL. The CDR3 runs to 15 residues. CDR3 coding DNA: TGCGCCAGCAGCCAAGAACGGGGGGCCAGGACGGCCCAGTACTTC. Its protein product is CASSQERGARTAQYF.